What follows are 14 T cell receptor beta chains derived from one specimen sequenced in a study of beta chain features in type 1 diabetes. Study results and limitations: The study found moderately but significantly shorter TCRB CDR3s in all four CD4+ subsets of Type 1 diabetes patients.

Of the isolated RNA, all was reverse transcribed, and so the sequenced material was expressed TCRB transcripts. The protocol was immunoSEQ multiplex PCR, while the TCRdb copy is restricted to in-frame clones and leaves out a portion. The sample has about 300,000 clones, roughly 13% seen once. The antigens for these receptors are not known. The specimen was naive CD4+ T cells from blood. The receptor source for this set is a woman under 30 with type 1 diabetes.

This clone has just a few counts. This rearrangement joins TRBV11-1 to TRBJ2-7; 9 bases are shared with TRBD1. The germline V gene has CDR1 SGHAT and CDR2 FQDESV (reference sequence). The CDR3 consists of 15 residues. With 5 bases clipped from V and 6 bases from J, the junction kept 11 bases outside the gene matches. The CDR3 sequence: CASSMRPGQGSEQYF. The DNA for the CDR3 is TGTGCCAGCAGCATGAGGCCGGGACAGGGCTCCGAGCAGTACTTC.

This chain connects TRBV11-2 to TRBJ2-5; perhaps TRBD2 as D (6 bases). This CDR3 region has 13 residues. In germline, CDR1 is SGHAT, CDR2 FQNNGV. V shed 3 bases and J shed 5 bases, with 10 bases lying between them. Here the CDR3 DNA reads TGTGCCAGCAGCTTCACGGAGGGGGAGACCCAGTACTTC. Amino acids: CASSFTEGETQYF.

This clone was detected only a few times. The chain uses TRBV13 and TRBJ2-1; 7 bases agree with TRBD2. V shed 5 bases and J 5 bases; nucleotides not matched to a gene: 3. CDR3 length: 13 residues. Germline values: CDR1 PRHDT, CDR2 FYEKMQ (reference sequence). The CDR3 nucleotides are TGTGCCAGCAGCCCCGGGACTAACAATGAGCAGTTCTTC. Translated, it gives CASSPGTNNEQFF.

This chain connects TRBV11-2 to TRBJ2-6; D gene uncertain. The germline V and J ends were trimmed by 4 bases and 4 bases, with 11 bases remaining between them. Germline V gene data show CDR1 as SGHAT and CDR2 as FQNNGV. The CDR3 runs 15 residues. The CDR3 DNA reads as TGTGCCAGCAGCTCAATTCGAAGCGGGGCCAACGTCCTGACTTTC. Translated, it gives CASSSIRSGANVLTF.

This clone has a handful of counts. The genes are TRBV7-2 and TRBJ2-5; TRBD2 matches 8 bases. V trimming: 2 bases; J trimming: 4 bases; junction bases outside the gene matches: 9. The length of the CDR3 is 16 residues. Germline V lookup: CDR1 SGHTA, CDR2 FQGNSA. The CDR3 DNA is TGTGCCAGCAGCTTATTCGGGGGGGCTATTGGAGAGACCCAGTACTTC. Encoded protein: CASSLFGGAIGETQYF.

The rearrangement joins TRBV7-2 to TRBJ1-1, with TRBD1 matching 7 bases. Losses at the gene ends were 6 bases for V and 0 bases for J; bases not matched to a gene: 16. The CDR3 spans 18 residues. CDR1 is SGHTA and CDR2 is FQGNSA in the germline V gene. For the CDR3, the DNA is TGTGCCAGCAGGCCGAATCGAGGGGGCTGGGATATGAACACTGAAGCTTTCTTT. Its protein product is CASRPNRGGWDMNTEAFF.

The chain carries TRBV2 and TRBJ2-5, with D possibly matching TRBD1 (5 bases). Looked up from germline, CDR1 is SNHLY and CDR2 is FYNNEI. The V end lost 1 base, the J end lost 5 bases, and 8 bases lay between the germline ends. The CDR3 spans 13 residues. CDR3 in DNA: TGTGCCAGCAGTGAAGGGGCAGGGGAGACCCAGTACTTC. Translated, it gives CASSEGAGETQYF.

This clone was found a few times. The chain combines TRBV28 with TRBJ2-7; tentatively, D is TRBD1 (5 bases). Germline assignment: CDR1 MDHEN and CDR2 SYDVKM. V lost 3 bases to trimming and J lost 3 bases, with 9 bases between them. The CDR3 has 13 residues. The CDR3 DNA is TGTGCCAGCAGTTTGACAGACGTCTACGAGCAGTACTTC. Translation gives CASSLTDVYEQYF.

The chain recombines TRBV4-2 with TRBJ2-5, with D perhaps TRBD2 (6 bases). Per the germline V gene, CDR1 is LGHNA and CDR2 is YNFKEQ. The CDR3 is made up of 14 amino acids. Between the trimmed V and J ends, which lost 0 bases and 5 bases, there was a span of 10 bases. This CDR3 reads CASSQDTGVETQYF. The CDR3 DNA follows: TGTGCCAGCAGCCAAGATACGGGGGTGGAGACCCAGTACTTC.

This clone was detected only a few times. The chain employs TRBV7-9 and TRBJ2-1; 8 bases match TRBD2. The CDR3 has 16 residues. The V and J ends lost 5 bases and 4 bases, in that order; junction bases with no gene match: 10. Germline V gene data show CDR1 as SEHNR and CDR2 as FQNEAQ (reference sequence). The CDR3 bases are TGTGCCAGCAGCGGACGACTAGCGCGGATATACAATGAGCAGTTCTTC. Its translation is CASSGRLARIYNEQFF.

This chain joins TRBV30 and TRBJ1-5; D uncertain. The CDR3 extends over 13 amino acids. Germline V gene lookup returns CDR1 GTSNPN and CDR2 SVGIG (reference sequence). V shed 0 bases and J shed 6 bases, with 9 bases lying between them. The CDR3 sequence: CAWSVRSAQPQHF. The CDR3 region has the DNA TGTGCCTGGAGTGTGCGGTCAGCTCAGCCCCAGCATTTT.

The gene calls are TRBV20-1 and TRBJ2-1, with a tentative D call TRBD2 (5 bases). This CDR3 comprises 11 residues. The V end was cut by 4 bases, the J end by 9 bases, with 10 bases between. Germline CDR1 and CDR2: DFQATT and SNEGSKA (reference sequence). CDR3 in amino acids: CSATTGGEQFF. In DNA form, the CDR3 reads TGCAGTGCTACAACTGGAGGTGAGCAGTTCTTC.

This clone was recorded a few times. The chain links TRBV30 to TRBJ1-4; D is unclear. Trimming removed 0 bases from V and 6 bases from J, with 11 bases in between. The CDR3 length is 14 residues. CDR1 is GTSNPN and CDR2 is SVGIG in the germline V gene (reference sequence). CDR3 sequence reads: CAWSVQVVDEKLFF. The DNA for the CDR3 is TGTGCCTGGAGTGTACAAGTTGTTGATGAAAAACTGTTTTTT.

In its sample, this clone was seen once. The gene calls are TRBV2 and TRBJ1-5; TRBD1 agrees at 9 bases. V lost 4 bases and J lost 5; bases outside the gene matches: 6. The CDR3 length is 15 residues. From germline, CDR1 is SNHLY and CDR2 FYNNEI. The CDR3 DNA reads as TGTGCCAGCAGTGGCCAACAGGGGGCACATCAGCCCCAGCATTTT. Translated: CASSGQQGAHQPQHF.